The clone carrying this TCR beta chain showed up just once. Clones were sequenced by immunoSEQ multiplex PCR, and TCRdb holds only the in-frame ones, with some missing. The sample has millions of clones; over 85% are singletons. CD4+ cells yielded CD45RA+ naive and CD45RA-negative memory subsets. The CDR3 extends over 17 amino acids. Between the trimmed V and J ends, which lost 6 bases and 4 bases, there was a span of 24 bases. Germline CDR1 and CDR2: LNHDA and SQIVND (reference sequence). This entry is derived from a study of shared clonotypes between healthy human individuals. The source is a man aged 18 to 30 in good health. Sequenced: naive CD4+ T cells sorted from blood. Subset described: CD45RA+ positively selected. This sequence joins TRBV19 and TRBJ2-5; maybe TRBD2 (5 bases). CDR3 amino acids: CASSPLISGWHLETQYF. CDR3 DNA: TGTGCCAGTAGCCCTCTTATATCGGGGTGGCACCTAGAGACCCAGTACTTC.